This T cell receptor (beta chain) was obtained from a study of pediatric ulcerative colitis. Study-wide results and limits: Repertoires came from total lymphocyte DNA, not specific subsets. Blood-rectal clonal overlap within each person was significantly higher in ulcerative colitis patients than controls.

A remark on this clone: Its specificity is not known.

Blood was drawn at the time of colonoscopy. V was clipped by 4 bases and J by 4 bases; unmatched bases: 10. CDR1 is SGHDN and CDR2 is FVKESK in the germline V gene. The CDR3 has 16 amino acids. Libraries were prepared by immunoSEQ multiplex PCR; TCRdb keeps only in-frame clonotypes and omits some of them. The sample has about 15,000 clones; just under 90% are singletons. The sequence derives from a boy younger than 18 with moderate ulcerative colitis. V usage is TRBV14 and J usage is TRBJ2-1; the match to TRBD1 covers 7 bases. Sequencing input: blood. The CDR3 DNA reads as TGTGCCAGCAGCCTGCACTTGGGACAGAATTACAATGAGCAGTTCTTC. It specifies CASSLHLGQNYNEQFF. Full variable domain (missing parts from reference TRBV14 and TRBJ2-1): EAGVTQFPSHSVIEKGQTVTLRCDPISGHDNLYWYRRVMGKEIKFLLHFVKESKQDESGMPNNRFLAERTGGTYSTLKVQPAELEDSGVYFCASSLHLGQNYNEQFFGPGTRLTVL.